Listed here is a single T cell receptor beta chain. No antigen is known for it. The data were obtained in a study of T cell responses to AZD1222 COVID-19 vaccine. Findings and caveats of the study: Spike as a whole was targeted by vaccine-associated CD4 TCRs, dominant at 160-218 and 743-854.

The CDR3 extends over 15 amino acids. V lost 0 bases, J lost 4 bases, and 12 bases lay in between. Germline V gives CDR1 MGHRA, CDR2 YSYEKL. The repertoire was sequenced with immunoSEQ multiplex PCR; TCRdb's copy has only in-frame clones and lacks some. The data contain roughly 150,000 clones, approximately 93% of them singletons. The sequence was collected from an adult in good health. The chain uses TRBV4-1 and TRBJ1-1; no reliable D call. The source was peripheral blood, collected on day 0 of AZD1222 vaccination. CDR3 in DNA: TGCGCCAGCAGCCAAGAGTGGGAGGCGGGCACTGAAGCTTTCTTT. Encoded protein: CASSQEWEAGTEAFF.